These 4 T cell receptor beta chains share one sample of origin, sequenced in a study of CD4 T cells in relation to SARS-CoV-2 and coronaviruses. Sequencing used immunoSEQ multiplex PCR; TCRdb keeps in-frame clones, though not all of them. The sample carries around 70,000 clones, around 87% recorded once. Unexposed donor CD4+ T cells date from about 2011-2018, before the COVID-19 pandemic. What was sequenced was memory CD4+ T cells from PBMCs. These TCRs come from a human donor in good health.

The chain joins TRBV5-5 to TRBJ1-5, with D perhaps matching TRBD1 (5 bases). The CDR3 runs to 14 residues. V lost 4 bases and J lost 5, with 13 bases in between. Germline CDR1 is SGHKS and CDR2 is YYEKEE (reference sequence). DNA of the CDR3: TGTGCCAGCAGCCCAGGAGGGGTTCATCAGCCCCAGCATTTT. Its protein is CASSPGGVHQPQHF.

V gene TRBV5-6 combines with J gene TRBJ2-2; the match to TRBD1 covers 8 bases. Germline V gives CDR1 SGHDT, CDR2 YYEEEE. This CDR3 is built from 16 residues. V shed 2 bases and J 1 base; nucleotides not matched to a gene: 4. The CDR3 is CASSFQDRGNTGELFF. CDR3 nucleotide sequence: TGTGCCAGCAGCTTCCAAGACAGGGGGAACACCGGGGAGCTGTTTTTT.

The genes are TRBV2 and TRBJ1-1; D is undetermined. Trimming removed 4 bases from V and 11 bases from J, with 17 bases in between. Per germline, CDR1 SNHLY and CDR2 FYNNEI. The CDR3 is 13 amino acids. The CDR3 sequence is CASSGLDRVGAFF. CDR3 nucleotides: TGTGCCAGCAGTGGATTAGATAGGGTTGGGGCTTTCTTT. Based on the CDR3 plus reference TRBV2 and TRBJ1-1, the full variable domain is EPEVTQTPSHQVTQMGQEVILRCVPISNHLYFYWYRQILGQKVEFLVSFYNNEISEKSEIFDDQFSVERPDGSNFTLKIRSTKLEDSAMYFCASSGLDRVGAFFGQGTRLTVV.

With respect to this clone: The junction departs from the called germline gene at one end, perhaps through a read error. The chain uses TRBV19 and TRBJ2-5; D ambiguous. Germline V gives CDR1 LNHDA, CDR2 SQIVND (reference sequence). CDR3 size: 12 residues. DNA of the CDR3: TGTGCCAGTACCCCGGGCAGCGAGATCCAGTACTTC. Protein sequence: CASTPGSEIQYF.